This TCR beta chain was observed in a study of blood T cell repertoires in COVID-19. Study-level background: The samples span acute and convalescent COVID-19 from the United States, Italy and Spain. Nucleic acid was either cDNA or gDNA, and it came from T cells, B-cell-depleted T cells, or PBMCs.

In the authors' workflow: Estimates of nucleated cell counts were drawn from the amplification of reference gene primers. Using immunoSEQ multiplex PCR, the repertoire was profiled, and TCRdb retains in-frame clones only, with some absent. V, J and clone size derive from that table, while D and trimming were established from the DNA sequence. The repertoire holds 210,000 or so clones, with around 80% as singletons. The CDR3 extends over 14 amino acids. Germline-derived CDR1 and CDR2 are SGHNT and YENEEA. V lost 5 bases, J lost 2 bases, and 12 bases lay in between. The sequenced material came from peripheral blood. The genes are TRBV11-3 and TRBJ1-2; D may be TRBD1 (6 bases). The receptor was isolated from an elderly woman with active or convalescent COVID-19. The CDR3: CASSPLQGNYGYTF. CDR3 DNA: TGTGCCAGCAGCCCCCTACAGGGAAACTATGGCTACACCTTC.